This T cell receptor beta chain was captured in a study of T-cell reconstitution after alpha-beta-depleted transplantation in children (TCRdb year 2016). About the full investigation: Using TCR repertoire profiling, the study quantitatively followed how T-cell immune reconstitution unfolded in children after TCRalphabeta/CD19-depleted allogeneic hematopoietic cell transplantation.

The protocol used for the library was PCR. Sequencing took place on an Illumina HiSeq 2500. Molecular barcoding was employed in the preparation of TCR libraries, with unique molecular identifiers being used to normalize TCRbeta repertoire quantification. The public reads were reanalyzed by TCRdb: fastp trimming at Q25, MiXCR alignment, in-frame beta chains only. Entries that share a CDR3 protein sequence are merged under the most common genes and DNA. The sample profile shows about 600,000 distinct CDR3 sequences; 23% of them were found once. The top ten clonotypes cover roughly 15% of the sample. Details on this clonotype: What antigen it recognizes has not been identified. The input lacks base qualities; no much larger clone sits a single base away.

The germline ends are 14 bases apart after V is trimmed by 5 bases and J by 4 bases. CDR1 and CDR2 (DFQATT, SNEGSKA) derive from the germline V gene (reference sequence). From cysteine to phenylalanine, the CDR3 is 13 amino acids long. Only the CDR3 part of the read is kept: 39 bases, read in frame from the first base. General study outcomes and caveats: The frequencies of hyperexpanded clones fell over the following months, and after one year, T-cell counts and TCRbeta diversity were mostly attributed to newly produced T cells. The apparently early recovery of alphabetaT-cell counts about two months after transplant reportedly depended on only several hundred rapidly expanded clones that came from non-depleted graft cells. In some patients, the high TCRbeta diversity seen at day 60 was put down to recipient T cells and intrathymic progenitors that had survived conditioning.

This specimen's treatment or condition label, interpreted: allogeneic hematopoietic cell transplantation with graft depleted of TCRalphabeta T cells and CD19 B cells. The transplant recipients were children given TCRalphabeta/CD19-depleted allogeneic hematopoietic cell grafts. Sequences were derived from PBMCs, mostly from graft donor cells, sampled 360 days after TCRalphabeta/CD19-depleted stem cell transplant. The V gene is TRBV20-1 and the J gene is TRBJ1-1; TRBD1 could be the D gene, as 6 bases match. The source of this sequence is a boy in the first two years of life who had a stem cell transplant for acute myeloid leukemia, so the T cells may come from the graft donor. The DNA sequence follows: TGCAGTGCTTCAGGGGCGGTTGGCACTGAAGCTTTCTTT. It specifies CSASGAVGTEAFF.